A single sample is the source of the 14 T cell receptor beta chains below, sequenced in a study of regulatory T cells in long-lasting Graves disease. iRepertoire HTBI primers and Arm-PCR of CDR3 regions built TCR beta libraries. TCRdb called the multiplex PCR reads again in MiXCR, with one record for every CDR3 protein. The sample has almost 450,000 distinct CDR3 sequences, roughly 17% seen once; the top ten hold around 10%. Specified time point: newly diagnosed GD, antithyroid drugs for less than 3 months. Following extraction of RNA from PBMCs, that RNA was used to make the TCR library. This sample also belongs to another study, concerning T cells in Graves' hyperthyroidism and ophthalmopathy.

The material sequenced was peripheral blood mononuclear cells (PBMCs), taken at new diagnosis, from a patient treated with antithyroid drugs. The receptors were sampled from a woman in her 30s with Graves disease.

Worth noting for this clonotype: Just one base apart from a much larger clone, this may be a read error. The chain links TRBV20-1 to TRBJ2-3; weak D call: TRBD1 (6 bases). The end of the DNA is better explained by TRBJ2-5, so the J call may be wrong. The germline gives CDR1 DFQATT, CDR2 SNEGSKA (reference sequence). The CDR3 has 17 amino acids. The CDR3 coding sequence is TGCAGTGCTAGAGATGAGGTTGACAAAGGGGGTCGGAGGACCCAGTACTTC. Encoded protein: CSARDEVDKGGRRTQYF.

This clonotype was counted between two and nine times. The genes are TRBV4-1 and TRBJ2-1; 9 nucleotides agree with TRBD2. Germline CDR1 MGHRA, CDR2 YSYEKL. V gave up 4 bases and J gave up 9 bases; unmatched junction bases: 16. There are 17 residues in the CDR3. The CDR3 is CASSRSPIAGEGSEQFF. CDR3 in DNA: TGCGCCAGCAGCCGAAGCCCCATAGCGGGAGAGGGGAGTGAGCAGTTCTTC.

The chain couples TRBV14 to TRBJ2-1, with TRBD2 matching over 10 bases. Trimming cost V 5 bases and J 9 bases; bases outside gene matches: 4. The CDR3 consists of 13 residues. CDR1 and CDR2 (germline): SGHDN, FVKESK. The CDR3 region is CASSYLAGAEQFF. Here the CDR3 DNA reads TGTGCCAGCAGCTATCTAGCGGGAGCTGAGCAGTTCTTC.

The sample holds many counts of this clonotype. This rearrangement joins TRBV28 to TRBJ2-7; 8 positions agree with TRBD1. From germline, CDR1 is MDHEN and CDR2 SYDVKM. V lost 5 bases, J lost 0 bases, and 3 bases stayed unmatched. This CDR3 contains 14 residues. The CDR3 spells CASSHRGSSYEQYF. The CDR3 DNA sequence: TGTGCCAGCAGTCACAGGGGGAGCTCCTACGAGCAGTACTTC.

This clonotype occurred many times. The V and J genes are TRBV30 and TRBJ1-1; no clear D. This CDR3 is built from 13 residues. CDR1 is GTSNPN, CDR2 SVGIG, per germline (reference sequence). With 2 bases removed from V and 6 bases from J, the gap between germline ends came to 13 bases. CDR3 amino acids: CAWSQKGISEAFF. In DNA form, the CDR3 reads TGTGCCTGGAGTCAGAAGGGTATATCTGAAGCTTTCTTT.

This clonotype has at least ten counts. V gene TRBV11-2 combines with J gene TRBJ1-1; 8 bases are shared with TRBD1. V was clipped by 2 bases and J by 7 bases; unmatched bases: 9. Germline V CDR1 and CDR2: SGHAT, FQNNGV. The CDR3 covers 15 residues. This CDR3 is CASSLSPGQVLEAFF. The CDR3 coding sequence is TGTGCCAGCAGCTTATCCCCGGGACAGGTCCTTGAAGCTTTCTTT.

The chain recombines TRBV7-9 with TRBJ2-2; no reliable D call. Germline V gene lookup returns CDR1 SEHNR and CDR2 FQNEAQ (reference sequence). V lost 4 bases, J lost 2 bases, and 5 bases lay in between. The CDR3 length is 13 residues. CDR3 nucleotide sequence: TGTGCCAGCAGCTCTAGTAACACCGGGGAGCTGTTTTTT. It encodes CASSSSNTGELFF.

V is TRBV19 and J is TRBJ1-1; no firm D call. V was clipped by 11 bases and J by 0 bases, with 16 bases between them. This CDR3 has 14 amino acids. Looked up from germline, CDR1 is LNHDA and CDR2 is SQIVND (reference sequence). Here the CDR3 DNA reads TGTGCCGCAGGCTGGGATGCCATGAACACTGAAGCTTTCTTT. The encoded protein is CAAGWDAMNTEAFF.

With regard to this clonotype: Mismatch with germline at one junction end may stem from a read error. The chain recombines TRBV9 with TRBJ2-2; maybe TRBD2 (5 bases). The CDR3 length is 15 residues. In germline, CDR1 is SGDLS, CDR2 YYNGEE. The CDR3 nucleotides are TGTGTCAGCAGCGTAGCCGACTACGACACCGGGGAGCTGTTTTTT. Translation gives CVSSVADYDTGELFF.

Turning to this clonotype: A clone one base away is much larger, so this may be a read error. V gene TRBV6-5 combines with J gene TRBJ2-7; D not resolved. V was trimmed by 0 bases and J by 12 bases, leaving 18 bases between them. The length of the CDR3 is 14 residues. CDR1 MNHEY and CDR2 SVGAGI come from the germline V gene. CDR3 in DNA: TGTGCCAGCAGTTACTCGACCCCGAACTACCAGCGGTACTTC. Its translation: CASSYSTPNYQRYF.

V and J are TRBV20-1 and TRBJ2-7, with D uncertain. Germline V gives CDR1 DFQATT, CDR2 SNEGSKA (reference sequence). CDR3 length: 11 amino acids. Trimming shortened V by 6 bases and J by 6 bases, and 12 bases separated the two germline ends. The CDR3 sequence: CSARLGPEQYF. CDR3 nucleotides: TGCAGTGCCCGACTGGGTCCCGAGCAGTACTTC.

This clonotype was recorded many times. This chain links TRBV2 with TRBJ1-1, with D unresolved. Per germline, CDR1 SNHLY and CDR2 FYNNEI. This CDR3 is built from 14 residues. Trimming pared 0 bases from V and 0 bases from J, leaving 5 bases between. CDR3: CASSEARMNTEAFF. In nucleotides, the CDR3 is TGTGCCAGCAGTGAAGCGCGGATGAACACTGAAGCTTTCTTT. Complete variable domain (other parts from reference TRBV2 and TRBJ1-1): EPEVTQTPSHQVTQMGQEVILRCVPISNHLYFYWYRQILGQKVEFLVSFYNNEISEKSEIFDDQFSVERPDGSNFTLKIRSTKLEDSAMYFCASSEARMNTEAFFGQGTRLTVV.

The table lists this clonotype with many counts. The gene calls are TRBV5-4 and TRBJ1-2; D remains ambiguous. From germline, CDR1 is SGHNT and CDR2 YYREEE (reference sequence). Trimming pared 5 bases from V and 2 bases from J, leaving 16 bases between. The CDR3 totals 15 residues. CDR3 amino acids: CASSPDTTRNYGYTF. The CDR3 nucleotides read TGTGCCAGCAGTCCCGATACGACTCGAAACTATGGCTACACCTTC. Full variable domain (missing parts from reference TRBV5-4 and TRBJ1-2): ETGVTQSPTHLIKTRGQQVTLRCSSQSGHNTVSWYQQALGQGPQFIFQYYREEENGRGNFPPRFSGLQFPNYSSELNVNALELDDSALYLCASSPDTTRNYGYTFGSGTRLTVV.

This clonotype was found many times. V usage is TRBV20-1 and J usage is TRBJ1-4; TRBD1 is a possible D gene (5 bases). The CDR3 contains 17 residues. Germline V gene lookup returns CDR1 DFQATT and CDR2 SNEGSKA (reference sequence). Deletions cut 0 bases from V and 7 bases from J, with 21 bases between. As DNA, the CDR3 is TGCAGTGCTAGAGATTCCATTAGCGGTGCAGGGTTTGAAAAACTGTTTTTT. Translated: CSARDSISGAGFEKLFF.